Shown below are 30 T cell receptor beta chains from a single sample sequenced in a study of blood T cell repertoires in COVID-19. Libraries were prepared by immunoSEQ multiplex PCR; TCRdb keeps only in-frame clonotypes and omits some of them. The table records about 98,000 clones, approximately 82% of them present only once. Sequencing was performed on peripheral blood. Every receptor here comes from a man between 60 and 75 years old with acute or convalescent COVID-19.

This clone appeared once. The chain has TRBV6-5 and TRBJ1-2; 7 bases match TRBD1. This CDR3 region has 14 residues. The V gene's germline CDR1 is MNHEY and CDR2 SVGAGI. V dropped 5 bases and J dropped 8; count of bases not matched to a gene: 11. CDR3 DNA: TGTGCCAGCAGTCCTCAGGGGGTCCCCTCCGGCTACACCTTC. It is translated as CASSPQGVPSGYTF.

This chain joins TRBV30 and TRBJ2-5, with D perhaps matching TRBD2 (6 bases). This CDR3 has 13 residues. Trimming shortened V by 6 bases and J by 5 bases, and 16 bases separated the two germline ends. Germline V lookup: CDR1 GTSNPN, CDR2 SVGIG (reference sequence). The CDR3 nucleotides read TGTGCCTGCCCCTTCGGGGGATTGGAGACCCAGTACTTC. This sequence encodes CACPFGGLETQYF.

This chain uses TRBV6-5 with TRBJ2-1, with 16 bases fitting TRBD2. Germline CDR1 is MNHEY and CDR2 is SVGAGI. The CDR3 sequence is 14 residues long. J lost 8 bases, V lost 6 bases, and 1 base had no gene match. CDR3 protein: CASSGTSGRDEQFF. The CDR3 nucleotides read TGTGCCAGCAGCGGGACTAGCGGGAGGGATGAGCAGTTCTTC.

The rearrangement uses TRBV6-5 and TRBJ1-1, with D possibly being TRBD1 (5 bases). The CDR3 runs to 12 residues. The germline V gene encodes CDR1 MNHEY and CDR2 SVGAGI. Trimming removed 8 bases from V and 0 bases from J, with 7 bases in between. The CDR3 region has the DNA TGTGCCAGCGCGACAGTGAACACTGAAGCTTTCTTT. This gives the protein CASATVNTEAFF.

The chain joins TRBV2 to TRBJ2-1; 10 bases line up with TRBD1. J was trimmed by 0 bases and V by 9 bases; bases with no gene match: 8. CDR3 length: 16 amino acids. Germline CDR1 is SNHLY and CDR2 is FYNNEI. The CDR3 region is CASRQGAWGSYNEQFF. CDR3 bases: TGTGCCAGTAGACAGGGGGCGTGGGGCTCCTACAATGAGCAGTTCTTC.

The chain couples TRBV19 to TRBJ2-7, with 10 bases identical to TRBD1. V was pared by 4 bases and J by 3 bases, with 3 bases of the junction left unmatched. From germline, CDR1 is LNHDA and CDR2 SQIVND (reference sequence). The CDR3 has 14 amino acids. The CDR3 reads CASSTGTGVYEQYV. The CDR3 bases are TGTGCCAGTAGTACCGGGACAGGGGTCTACGAGCAGTACGTC.

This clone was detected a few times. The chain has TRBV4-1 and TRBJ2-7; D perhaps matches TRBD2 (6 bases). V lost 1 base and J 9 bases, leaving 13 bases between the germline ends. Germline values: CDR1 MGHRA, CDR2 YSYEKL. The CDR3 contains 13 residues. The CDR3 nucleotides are TGCGCCAGCAGCCAAGTGGGTAGGGGAGGGCAGTACTTC. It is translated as CASSQVGRGGQYF.

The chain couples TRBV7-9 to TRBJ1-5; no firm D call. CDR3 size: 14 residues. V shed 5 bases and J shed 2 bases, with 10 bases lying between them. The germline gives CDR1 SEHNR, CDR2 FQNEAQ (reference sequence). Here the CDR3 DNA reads TGTGCCAGCAGCCAATCCATTGGCAATCAGCCCCAGCATTTT. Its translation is CASSQSIGNQPQHF.

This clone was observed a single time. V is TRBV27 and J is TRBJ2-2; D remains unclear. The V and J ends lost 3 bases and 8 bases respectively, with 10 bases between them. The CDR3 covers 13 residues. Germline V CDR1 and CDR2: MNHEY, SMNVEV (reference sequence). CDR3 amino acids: CASSFAVMGELFF. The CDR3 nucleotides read TGTGCCAGCAGTTTTGCGGTTATGGGGGAGCTGTTTTTT.

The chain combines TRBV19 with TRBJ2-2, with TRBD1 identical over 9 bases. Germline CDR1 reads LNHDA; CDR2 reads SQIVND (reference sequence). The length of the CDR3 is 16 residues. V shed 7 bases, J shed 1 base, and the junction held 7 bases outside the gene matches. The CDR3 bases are TGTGCCAGTATCCTACAGGGGGCGAGGAACACCGGGGAGCTGTTTTTT. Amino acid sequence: CASILQGARNTGELFF.

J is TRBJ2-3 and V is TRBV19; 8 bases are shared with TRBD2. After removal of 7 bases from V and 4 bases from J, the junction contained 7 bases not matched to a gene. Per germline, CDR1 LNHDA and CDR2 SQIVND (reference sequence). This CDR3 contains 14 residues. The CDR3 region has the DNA TGTGCCAGTACCGACGGGGGGGCCGCAGATACGCAGTATTTT. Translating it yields CASTDGGAADTQYF.

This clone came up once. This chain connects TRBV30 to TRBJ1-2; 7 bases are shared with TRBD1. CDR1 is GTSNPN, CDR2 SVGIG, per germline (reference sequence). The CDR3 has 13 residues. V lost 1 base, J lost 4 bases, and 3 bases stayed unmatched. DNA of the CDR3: TGTGCCTGGAGTGGGGACAGATTCTATGGCTACACCTTC. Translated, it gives CAWSGDRFYGYTF. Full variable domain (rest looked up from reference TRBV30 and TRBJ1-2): SQTIHQWPATLVQPVGSPLSLECTVEGTSNPNLYWYRQAAGRGLQLLFYSVGIGQISSEVPQNLSASRPQDRQFILSSKKLLLSDSGFYLCAWSGDRFYGYTFGSGTRLTVV.

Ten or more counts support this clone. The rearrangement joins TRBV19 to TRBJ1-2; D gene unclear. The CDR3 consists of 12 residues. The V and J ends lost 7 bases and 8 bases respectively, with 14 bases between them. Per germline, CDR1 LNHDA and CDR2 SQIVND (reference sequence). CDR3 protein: CASIPRDWGYTF. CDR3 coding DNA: TGTGCCAGTATCCCGAGGGATTGGGGCTACACCTTC.

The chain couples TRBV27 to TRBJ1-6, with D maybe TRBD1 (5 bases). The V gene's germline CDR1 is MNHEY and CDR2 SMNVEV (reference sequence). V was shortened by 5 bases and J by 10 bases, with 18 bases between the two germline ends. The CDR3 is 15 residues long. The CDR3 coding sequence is TGTGCCAGCAGTCCCACCGGGACTTTCGCCTCACCCCTCCACTTT. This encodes CASSPTGTFASPLHF.

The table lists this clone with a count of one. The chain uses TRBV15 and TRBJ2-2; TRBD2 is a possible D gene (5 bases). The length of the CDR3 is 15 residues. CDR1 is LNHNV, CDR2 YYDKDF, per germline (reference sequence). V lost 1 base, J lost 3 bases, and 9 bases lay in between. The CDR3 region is CATSRVKGDTGELFF. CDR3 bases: TGTGCCACCAGCAGAGTTAAGGGAGACACCGGGGAGCTGTTTTTT.

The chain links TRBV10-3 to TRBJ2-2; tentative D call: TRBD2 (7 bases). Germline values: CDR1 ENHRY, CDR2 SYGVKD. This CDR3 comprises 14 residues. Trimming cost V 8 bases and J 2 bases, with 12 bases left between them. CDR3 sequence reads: CAIGGASNTGELFF. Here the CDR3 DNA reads TGTGCCATCGGGGGGGCATCAAACACCGGGGAGCTGTTTTTT.

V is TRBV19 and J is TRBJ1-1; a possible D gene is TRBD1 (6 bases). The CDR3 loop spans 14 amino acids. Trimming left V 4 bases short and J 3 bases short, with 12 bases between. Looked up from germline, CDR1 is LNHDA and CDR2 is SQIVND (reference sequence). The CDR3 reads CASSRGTGYTEAFF. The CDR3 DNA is TGTGCCAGTAGTAGGGGAACAGGGTACACTGAAGCTTTCTTT.

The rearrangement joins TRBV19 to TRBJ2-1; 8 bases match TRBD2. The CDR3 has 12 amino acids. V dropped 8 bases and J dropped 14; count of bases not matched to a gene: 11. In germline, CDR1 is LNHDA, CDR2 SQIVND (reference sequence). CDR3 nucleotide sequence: TGTGCCAGTCGGGAGGGGGGTCTGCGTAAGTTCTTC. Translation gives CASREGGLRKFF.

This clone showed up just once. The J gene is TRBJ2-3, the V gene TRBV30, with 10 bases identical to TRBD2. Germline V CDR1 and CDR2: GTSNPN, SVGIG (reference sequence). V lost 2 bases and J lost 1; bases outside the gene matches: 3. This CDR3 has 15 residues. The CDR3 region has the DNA TGTGCCTGGAGTCGAACTAGCGGGGGCACAGATACGCAGTATTTT. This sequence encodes CAWSRTSGGTDTQYF.

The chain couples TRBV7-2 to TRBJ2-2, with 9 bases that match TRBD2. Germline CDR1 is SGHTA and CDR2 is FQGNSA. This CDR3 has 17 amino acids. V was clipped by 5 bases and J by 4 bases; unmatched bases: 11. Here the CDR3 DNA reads TGTGCCAGCAGCCCCCTCGGGGGCGGGAGGGGCACCGGGGAGCTGTTTTTT. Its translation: CASSPLGGGRGTGELFF.

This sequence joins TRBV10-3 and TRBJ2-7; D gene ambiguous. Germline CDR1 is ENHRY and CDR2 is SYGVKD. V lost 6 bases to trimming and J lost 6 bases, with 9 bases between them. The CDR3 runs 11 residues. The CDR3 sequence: CAIRKASEQYF. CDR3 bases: TGTGCCATCAGAAAAGCTAGCGAGCAGTACTTC.

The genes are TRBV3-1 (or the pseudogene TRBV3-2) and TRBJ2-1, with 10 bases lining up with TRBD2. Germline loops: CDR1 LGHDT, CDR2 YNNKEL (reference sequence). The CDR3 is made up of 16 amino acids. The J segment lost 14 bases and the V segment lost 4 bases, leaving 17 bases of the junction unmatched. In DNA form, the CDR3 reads TGTGCCAGCAGCCCAGGATCTAGCGGGGGTAGTGGGAGGGAGTTCTTC. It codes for CASSPGSSGGSGREFF.

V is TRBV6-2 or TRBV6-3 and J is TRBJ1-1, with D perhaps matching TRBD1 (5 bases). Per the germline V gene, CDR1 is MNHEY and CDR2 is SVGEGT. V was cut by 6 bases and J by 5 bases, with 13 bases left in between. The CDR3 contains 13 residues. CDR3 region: CASSLAGLTEAFF. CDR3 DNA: TGTGCCAGCAGCCTAGCGGGGCTTACTGAAGCTTTCTTT.

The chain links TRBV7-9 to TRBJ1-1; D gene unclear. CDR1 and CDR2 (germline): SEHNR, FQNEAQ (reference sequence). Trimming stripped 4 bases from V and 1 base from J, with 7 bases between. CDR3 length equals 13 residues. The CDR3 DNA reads TGTGCCAGCAGCTCCGAGGGGAACACTGAAGCTTTCTTT. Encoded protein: CASSSEGNTEAFF.

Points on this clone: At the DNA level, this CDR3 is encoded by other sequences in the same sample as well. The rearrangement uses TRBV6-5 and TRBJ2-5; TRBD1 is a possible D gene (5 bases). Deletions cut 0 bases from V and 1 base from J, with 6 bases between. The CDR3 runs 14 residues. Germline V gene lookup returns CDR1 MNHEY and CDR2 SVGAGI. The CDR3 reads CASSYSTAQETQYF. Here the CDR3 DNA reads TGTGCCAGCAGTTACTCGACAGCCCAAGAGACCCAGTACTTC.

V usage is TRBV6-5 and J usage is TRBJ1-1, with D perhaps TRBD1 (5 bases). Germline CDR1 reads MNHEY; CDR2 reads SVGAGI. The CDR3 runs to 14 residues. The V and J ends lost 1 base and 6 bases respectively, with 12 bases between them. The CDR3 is CASSYFQGTSEAFF. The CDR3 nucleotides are TGTGCCAGCAGTTACTTTCAGGGTACCTCTGAAGCTTTCTTT.

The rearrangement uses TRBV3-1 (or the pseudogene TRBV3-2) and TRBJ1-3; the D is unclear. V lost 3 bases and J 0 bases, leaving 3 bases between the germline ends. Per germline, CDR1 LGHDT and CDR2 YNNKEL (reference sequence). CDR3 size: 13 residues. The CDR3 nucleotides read TGTGCCAGCAGCCACAGCTCTGGAAACACCATATATTTT. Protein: CASSHSSGNTIYF.

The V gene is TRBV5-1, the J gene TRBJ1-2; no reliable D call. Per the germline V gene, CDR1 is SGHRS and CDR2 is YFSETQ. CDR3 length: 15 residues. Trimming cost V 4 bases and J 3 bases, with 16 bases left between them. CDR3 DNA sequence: TGCGCCAGCAGCGGGGAGGGTTACCCCTACTATGGCTACACCTTC. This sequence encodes CASSGEGYPYYGYTF.

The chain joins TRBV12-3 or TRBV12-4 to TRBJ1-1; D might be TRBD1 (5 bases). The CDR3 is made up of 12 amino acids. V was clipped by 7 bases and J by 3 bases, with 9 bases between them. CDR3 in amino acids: CASIRGDTEAFF. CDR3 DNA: TGTGCCAGCATACGGGGGGACACTGAAGCTTTCTTT.

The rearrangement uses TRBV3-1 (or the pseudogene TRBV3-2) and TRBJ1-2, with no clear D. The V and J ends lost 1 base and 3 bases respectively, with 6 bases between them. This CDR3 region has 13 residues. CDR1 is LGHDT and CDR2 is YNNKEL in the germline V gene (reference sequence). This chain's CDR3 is CASSQALYYGYTF. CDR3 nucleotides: TGTGCCAGCAGCCAAGCTCTGTACTATGGCTACACCTTC.